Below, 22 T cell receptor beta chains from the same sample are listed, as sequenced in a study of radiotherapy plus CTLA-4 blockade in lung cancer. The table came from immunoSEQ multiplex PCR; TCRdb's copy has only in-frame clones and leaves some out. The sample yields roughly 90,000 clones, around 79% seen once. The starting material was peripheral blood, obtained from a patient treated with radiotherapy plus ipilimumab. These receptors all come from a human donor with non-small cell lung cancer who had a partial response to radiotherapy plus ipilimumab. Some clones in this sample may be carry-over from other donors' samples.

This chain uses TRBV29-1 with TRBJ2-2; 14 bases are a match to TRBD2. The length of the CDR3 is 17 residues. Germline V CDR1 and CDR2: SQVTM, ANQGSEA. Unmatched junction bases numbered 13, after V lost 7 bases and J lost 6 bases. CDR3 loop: CSARAGTSGSPAGELFF. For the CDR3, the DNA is TGCAGCGCCCGGGCCGGGACTAGCGGGAGCCCTGCCGGGGAGCTGTTTTTT.

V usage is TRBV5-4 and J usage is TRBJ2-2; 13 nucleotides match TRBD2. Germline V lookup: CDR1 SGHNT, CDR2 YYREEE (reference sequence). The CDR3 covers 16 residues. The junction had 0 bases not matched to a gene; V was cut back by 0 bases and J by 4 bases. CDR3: CASSLGLAGGTGELFF. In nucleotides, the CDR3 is TGTGCCAGCAGCTTGGGACTAGCGGGAGGCACCGGGGAGCTGTTTTTT.

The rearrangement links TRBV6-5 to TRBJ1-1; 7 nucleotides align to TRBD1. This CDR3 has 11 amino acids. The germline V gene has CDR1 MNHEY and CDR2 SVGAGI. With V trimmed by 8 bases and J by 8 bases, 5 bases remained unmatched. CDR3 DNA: TGTGCCAGCCTGAGGACAGGCGAAGCTTTCTTT. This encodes CASLRTGEAFF.

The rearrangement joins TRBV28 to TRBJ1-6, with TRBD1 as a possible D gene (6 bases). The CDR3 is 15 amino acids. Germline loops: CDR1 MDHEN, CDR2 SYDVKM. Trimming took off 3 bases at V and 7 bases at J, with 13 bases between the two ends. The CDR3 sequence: CASSFPHRVNSPLHF. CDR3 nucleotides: TGTGCCAGCAGTTTCCCCCACAGGGTAAATTCACCCCTCCACTTT.

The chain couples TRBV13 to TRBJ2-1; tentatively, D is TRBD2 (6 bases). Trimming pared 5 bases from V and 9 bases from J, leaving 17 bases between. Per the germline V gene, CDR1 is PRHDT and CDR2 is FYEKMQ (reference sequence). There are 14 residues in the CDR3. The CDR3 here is CASSPLRGAGEQFF. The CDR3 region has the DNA TGTGCCAGCAGCCCCCTAAGGGGAGCGGGTGAGCAGTTCTTC.

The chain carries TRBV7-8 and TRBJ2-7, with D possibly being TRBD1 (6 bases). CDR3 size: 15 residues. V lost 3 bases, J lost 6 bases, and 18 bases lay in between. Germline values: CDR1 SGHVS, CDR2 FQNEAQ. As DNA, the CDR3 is TGTGCCAGCAGCTTCCAGGGGATGACTACGCTCGAGCAGTACTTC. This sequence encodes CASSFQGMTTLEQYF.

The chain's CDR3 is CASSWGRPEQYF. CDR3 in DNA: TGTGCCAGCAGTTGGGGGAGGCCCGAGCAGTACTTC. This rearrangement joins TRBV6-1 to TRBJ2-7; a possible D gene is TRBD2 (6 bases). With 5 bases removed from V and 6 bases from J, the gap between germline ends came to 11 bases. Germline assignment: CDR1 MNHNS and CDR2 SASEGT. The CDR3 spans 12 residues.

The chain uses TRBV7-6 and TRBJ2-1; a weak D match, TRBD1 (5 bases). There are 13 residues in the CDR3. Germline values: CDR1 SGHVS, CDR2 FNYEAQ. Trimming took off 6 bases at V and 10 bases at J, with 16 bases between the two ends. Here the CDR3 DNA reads TGTGCCAGCAGTCTAAGATGGGGCGACGAGCAGTTCTTC. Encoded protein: CASSLRWGDEQFF.

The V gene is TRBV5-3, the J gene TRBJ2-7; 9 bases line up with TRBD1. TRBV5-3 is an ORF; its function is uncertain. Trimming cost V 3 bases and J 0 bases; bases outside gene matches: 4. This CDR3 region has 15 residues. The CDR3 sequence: CARSSRTGDSYEQYF. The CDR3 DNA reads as TGTGCCAGAAGCTCCCGGACAGGGGACTCCTACGAGCAGTACTTC.

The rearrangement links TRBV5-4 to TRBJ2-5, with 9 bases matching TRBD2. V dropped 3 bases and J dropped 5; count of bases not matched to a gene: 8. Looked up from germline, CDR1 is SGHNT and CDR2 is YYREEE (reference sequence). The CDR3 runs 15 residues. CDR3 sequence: CASSSAKRGAETQYF. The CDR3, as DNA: TGTGCCAGCAGCTCCGCGAAGCGGGGGGCGGAGACCCAGTACTTC.

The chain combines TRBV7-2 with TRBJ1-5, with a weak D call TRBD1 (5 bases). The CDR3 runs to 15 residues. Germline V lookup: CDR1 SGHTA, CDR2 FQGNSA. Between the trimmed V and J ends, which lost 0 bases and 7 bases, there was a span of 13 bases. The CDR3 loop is CASSLAFAGSQPQHF. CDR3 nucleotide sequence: TGTGCCAGCAGCTTAGCTTTCGCAGGGTCCCAGCCCCAGCATTTT.

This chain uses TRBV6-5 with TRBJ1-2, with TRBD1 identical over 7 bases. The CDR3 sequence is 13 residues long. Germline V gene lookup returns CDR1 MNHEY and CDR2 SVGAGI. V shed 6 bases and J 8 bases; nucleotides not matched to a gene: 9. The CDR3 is CASSSRQGQGYTF. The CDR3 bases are TGTGCCAGCAGCTCCCGACAGGGACAGGGCTACACCTTC.

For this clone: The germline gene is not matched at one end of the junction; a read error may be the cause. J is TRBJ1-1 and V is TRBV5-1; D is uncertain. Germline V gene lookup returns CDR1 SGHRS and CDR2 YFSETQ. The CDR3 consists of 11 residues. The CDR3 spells CASSFFTEAFF. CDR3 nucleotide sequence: TGTGCCAGCAGCTTCTTCACTGAAGCTTTCTTT.

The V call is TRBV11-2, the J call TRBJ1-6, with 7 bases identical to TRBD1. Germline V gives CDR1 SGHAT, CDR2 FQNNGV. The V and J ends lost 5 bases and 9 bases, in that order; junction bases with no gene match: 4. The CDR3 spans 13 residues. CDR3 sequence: CASSPRQGSPLHF. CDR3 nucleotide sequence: TGTGCCAGCAGCCCTAGACAGGGTTCACCCCTCCACTTT.

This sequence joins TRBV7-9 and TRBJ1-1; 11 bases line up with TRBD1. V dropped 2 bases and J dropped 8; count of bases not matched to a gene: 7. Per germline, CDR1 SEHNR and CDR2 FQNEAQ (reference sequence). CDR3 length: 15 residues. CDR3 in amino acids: CASSLRTGGAGEAFF. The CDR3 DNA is TGTGCCAGCAGCTTAAGGACAGGGGGCGCAGGGGAAGCTTTCTTT.

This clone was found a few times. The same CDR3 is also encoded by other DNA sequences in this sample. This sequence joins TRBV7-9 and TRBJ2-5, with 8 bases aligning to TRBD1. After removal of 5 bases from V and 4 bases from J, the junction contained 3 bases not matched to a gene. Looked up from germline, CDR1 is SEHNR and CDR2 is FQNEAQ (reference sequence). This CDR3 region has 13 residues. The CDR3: CASSPRGPETQYF. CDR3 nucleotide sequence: TGTGCCAGCAGCCCCAGGGGGCCAGAGACCCAGTACTTC.

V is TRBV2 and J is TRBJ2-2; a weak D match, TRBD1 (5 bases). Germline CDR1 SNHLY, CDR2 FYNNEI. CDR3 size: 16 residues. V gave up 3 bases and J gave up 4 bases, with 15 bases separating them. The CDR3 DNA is TGTGCCAGCAGTGATCCCTGGCAGGGCCCCACCGGGGAGCTGTTTTTT. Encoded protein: CASSDPWQGPTGELFF.

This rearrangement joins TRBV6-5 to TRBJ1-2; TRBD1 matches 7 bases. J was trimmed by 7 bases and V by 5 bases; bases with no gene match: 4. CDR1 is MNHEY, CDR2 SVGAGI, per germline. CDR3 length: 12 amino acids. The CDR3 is CASSRQGIGYTF. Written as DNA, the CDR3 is TGTGCCAGCAGTCGACAGGGTATTGGCTACACCTTC.

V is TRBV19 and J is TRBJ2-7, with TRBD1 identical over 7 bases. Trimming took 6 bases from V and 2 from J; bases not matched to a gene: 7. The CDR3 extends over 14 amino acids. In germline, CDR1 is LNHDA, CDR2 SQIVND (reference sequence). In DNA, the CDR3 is TGTGCCAGTAGGCCCGGGACAGCAGCCTACGAGCAGTACTTC. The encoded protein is CASRPGTAAYEQYF.

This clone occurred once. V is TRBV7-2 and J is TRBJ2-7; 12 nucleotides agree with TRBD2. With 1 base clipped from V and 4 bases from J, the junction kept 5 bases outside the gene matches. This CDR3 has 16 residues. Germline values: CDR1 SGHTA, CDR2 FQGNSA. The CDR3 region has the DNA TGTGCCAGCAGCTTAGTATCTAGCGGGGGGGTTTACGAGCAGTACTTC. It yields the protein CASSLVSSGGVYEQYF.

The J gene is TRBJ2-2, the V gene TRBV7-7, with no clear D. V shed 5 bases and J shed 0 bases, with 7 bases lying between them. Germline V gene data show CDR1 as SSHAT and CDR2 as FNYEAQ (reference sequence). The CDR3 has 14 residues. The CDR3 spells CASSTDTNTGELFF. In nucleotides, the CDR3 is TGTGCCAGCAGCACCGACACGAACACCGGGGAGCTGTTTTTT.

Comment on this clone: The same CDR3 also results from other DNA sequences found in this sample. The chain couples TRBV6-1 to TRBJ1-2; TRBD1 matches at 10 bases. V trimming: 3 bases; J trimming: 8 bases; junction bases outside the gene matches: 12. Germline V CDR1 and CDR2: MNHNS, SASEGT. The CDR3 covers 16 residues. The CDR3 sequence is CASSDYPTGQGRGYTF. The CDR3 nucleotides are TGTGCCAGCAGTGACTACCCAACGGGACAGGGGAGAGGCTACACCTTC.